A single sample gave rise to the 18 T cell receptor beta chains below, sequenced in a study of T-cell memory formation after mild COVID-19. TCRdb itself ran the 5' RACE reads through MiXCR, one entry per CDR3 protein. The data hold fewer than 400,000 distinct CDR3 sequences, with roughly 15% observed a single time. The sample was PBMCs or a T cell subset sorted from them (not recorded which). The receptors shown here come from a man aged 18 to 29 who had mild COVID-19 (a few samples of this study predate the infection). Cell type and time point are not known.

CDR3 in amino acids: CASSLGTRGTEAFF. The CDR3 DNA follows: TGTGCCAGCAGCCTCGGAACCAGGGGTACTGAAGCTTTCTTT. This chain connects TRBV11-2 to TRBJ1-1; TRBD1 might be the D (6 bases). Trimming left V 5 bases short and J 5 bases short, with 15 bases between. The CDR3 extends over 14 amino acids. The germline V gene has CDR1 SGHAT and CDR2 FQNNGV.

The chain combines TRBV2 with TRBJ1-1; D is unresolved. The CDR3 runs 13 residues. Trimming shortened V by 3 bases and J by 1 base, and 6 bases separated the two germline ends. CDR1 is SNHLY, CDR2 FYNNEI, per germline. CDR3 nucleotides: TGTGCCAGCAGTGACCAGACGAACACTGAAGCTTTCTTT. This codes for CASSDQTNTEAFF.

The chain carries TRBV25-1 and TRBJ1-2, with TRBD1 as a possible D gene (6 bases). The CDR3 is 14 amino acids. Germline V gene data show CDR1 as MGHDK and CDR2 as SYGVNS. Trimming cost V 2 bases and J 6 bases, with 13 bases left between them. This CDR3 reads CASSEPSRGHGYTF. For the CDR3, the DNA is TGTGCCAGCAGTGAACCCTCGCGGGGGCATGGCTACACCTTC.

The genes are TRBV7-3 and TRBJ2-5, with D uncertain. Germline V lookup: CDR1 SGHTA, CDR2 FQGTGA. There are 13 residues in the CDR3. Trimming removed 6 bases from V and 3 bases from J, with 11 bases in between. This CDR3 reads CASSTSREETQYF. The DNA for the CDR3 is TGTGCCAGCAGTACAAGCAGAGAAGAGACCCAGTACTTC. The full variable domain, rest sourced from reference TRBV7-3 and TRBJ2-5, is GAGVSQTPSNKVTEKGKYVELRCDPISGHTALYWYRQSLGQGPEFLIYFQGTGAADDSGLPNDRFFAVRPEGSVSTLKIQRTERGDSAVYLCASSTSREETQYFGPGTRLLVL.

The chain is built from TRBV5-1 and TRBJ2-3, with 11 bases aligning to TRBD1. This CDR3 has 16 residues. In germline, CDR1 is SGHRS, CDR2 YFSETQ. V shed 4 bases and J 5 bases; nucleotides not matched to a gene: 9. CDR3 amino acids: CASSSGQGAWGDTQYF. DNA for the CDR3: TGCGCCAGCAGCAGCGGACAGGGGGCATGGGGAGATACGCAGTATTTT. Variable domain in full (rest from reference TRBV5-1 and TRBJ2-3): KAGVTQTPRYLIKTRGQQVTLSCSPISGHRSVSWYQQTPGQGLQFLFEYFSETQRNKGNFPGRFSGRQFSNSRSEMNVSTLELGDSALYLCASSSGQGAWGDTQYFGPGTRLTVL.

This clonotype was observed a few times. The chain is built from TRBV2 and TRBJ1-5, with a possible D match to TRBD1 (5 bases). Germline CDR1 and CDR2: SNHLY and FYNNEI. The ends were cut back, 11 bases at V and 1 base at J, with 12 bases in the middle. The CDR3 covers 13 residues. CDR3 loop: CAGPGHSNQPQHF. The CDR3 DNA sequence: TGTGCCGGCCCCGGACACAGCAATCAGCCCCAGCATTTT.

There are a few counts of this clonotype. The V call is TRBV12-3 or TRBV12-4, the J call TRBJ2-1, with 7 bases identical to TRBD1. The CDR3 runs 14 residues. V lost 3 bases and J lost 9; bases outside the gene matches: 8. CDR3 loop: CASSFAGGGGEQFF. CDR3 in DNA: TGTGCCAGCAGTTTTGCAGGGGGTGGTGGTGAGCAGTTCTTC.

The rearrangement joins TRBV20-1 to TRBJ2-3, with D possibly matching TRBD2 (5 bases). The V and J ends lost 0 bases and 14 bases respectively, with 21 bases between them. Germline V gene sequence: CDR1 DFQATT, CDR2 SNEGSKA (reference sequence). The CDR3 is 14 amino acids. This chain's CDR3 is CSARDRVGATLLYF. Written as DNA, the CDR3 is TGCAGTGCTAGAGATCGGGTGGGAGCGACCCTCCTGTATTTT.

This clonotype was detected a few times. J is TRBJ2-7 and V is TRBV3-1; tentatively, D is TRBD2 (6 bases). The V end was cut by 2 bases, the J end by 3 bases, with 29 bases between. Germline V CDR1 and CDR2: LGHDT, YNNKEL (reference sequence). This CDR3 has 20 residues. CDR3 loop: CASSQSGPRLRRGLHYEQYV. The CDR3 coding sequence is TGTGCCAGCAGCCAATCAGGACCCCGACTAAGAAGAGGACTACACTACGAGCAGTACGTC.

This rearrangement joins TRBV6-6 to TRBJ2-5, with D possibly called TRBD1 or TRBD2 (5 bases each). The CDR3 is 14 amino acids. The V and J ends lost 2 bases and 4 bases respectively, with 11 bases between them. Germline CDR1 reads MNHNY; CDR2 reads SVGAGI (reference sequence). The CDR3 here is CASSYPGQGETQYF. The CDR3, as DNA: TGTGCCAGCAGTTACCCGGGGCAGGGAGAGACCCAGTACTTC.

This chain links TRBV4-1 with TRBJ2-7; 11 bases fit TRBD2. This CDR3 spans 18 amino acids. Germline-derived CDR1 and CDR2 are MGHRA and YSYEKL. With 1 base clipped from V and 0 bases from J, the junction kept 8 bases outside the gene matches. The CDR3 reads CASSQAVTSGAISYEQYV. CDR3 DNA: TGCGCCAGCAGCCAAGCAGTGACTAGCGGGGCGATCTCCTACGAGCAGTACGTC.

The genes are TRBV4-1 and TRBJ2-7, with 11 bases identical to TRBD1. This CDR3 is built from 18 residues. After removal of 4 bases from V and 4 bases from J, the junction contained 15 bases not matched to a gene. Germline V gives CDR1 MGHRA, CDR2 YSYEKL. CDR3 DNA: TGCGCCAGCAGCCCCCAGGTTGTTGTGGGGACAGGGGGGTACGAGCAGTACTTC. As protein: CASSPQVVVGTGGYEQYF.

This clonotype has only a few counts. The chain recombines TRBV20-1 with TRBJ2-5; 10 nucleotides align to TRBD2. J gave up 2 bases and V 6 bases, and 9 bases lay outside the gene matches. This CDR3 is 15 amino acids long. Germline-derived CDR1 and CDR2 are DFQATT and SNEGSKA (reference sequence). CDR3 protein: CSAPASGGPQETQYF. CDR3 sequence (DNA): TGCAGTGCCCCCGCTAGCGGGGGACCTCAAGAGACCCAGTACTTC.

This chain uses TRBV10-3 with TRBJ2-3; D is perhaps TRBD2 (6 bases). The ends were cut back, 7 bases at V and 0 bases at J, with 17 bases in the middle. Per the germline V gene, CDR1 is ENHRY and CDR2 is SYGVKD. The CDR3 contains 16 residues. The CDR3 reads CAITVRVGTSTDTQYF. CDR3 DNA: TGTGCCATCACAGTCAGGGTTGGGACTAGCACAGATACGCAGTATTTT.

This clonotype was seen more than once but under ten times. The chain combines TRBV11-2 with TRBJ1-1, with 7 nucleotides matching TRBD1. Germline trimming cut 4 bases from V and 0 bases from J; bases unmatched to any gene: 5. The CDR3 is 15 amino acids. Germline V CDR1 and CDR2: SGHAT, FQNNGV. CDR3 DNA: TGTGCCAGCAGCTACTCCGGGACAGTGAACACTGAAGCTTTCTTT. This codes for CASSYSGTVNTEAFF.

The chain is built from TRBV24-1 and TRBJ2-3; 9 positions agree with TRBD1. Germline V lookup: CDR1 KGHDR, CDR2 SFDVKD. V lost 10 bases and J lost 4; bases outside the gene matches: 2. The CDR3 loop spans 12 amino acids. CDR3 protein: CATGQGADTQYF. CDR3 DNA: TGTGCCACGGGACAGGGCGCAGATACGCAGTATTTT.

This clonotype was seen more than once but under ten times. The V call is TRBV7-9, the J call TRBJ1-2; TRBD1 might be the D (5 bases). Trimming pared 5 bases from V and 6 bases from J, leaving 13 bases between. The CDR3 has 13 residues. Germline CDR1 reads SEHNR; CDR2 reads FQNEAQ (reference sequence). The CDR3 nucleotides read TGTGCCAGCAGCCCGACAGCGGGACATGGCTACACCTTC. Translated, it gives CASSPTAGHGYTF.

This chain links TRBV12-3 or TRBV12-4 with TRBJ1-1, with D possibly TRBD1 on 6 matching bases. The CDR3 is made up of 14 amino acids. Trimming cost V 6 bases and J 6 bases, with 17 bases left between them. In DNA form, the CDR3 reads TGTGCCAGCAGCCCCCGCAGGGGTGTCGCTGAAGCTTTCTTT. It yields the protein CASSPRRGVAEAFF.